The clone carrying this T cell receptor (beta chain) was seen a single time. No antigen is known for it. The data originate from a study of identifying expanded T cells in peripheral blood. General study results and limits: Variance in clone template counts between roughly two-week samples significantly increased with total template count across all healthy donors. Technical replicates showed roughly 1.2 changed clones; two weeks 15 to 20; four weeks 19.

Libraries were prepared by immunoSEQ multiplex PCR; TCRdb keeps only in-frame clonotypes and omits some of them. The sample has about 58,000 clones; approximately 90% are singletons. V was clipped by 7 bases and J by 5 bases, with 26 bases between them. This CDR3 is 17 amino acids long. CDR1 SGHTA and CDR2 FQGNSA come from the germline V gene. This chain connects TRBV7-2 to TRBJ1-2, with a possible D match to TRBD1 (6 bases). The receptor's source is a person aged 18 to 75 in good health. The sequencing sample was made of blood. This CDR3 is CASTPGPSLGGAYGYTF. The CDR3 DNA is TGTGCCAGCACCCCGGGCCCCTCATTGGGGGGGGCTTATGGCTACACCTTC.